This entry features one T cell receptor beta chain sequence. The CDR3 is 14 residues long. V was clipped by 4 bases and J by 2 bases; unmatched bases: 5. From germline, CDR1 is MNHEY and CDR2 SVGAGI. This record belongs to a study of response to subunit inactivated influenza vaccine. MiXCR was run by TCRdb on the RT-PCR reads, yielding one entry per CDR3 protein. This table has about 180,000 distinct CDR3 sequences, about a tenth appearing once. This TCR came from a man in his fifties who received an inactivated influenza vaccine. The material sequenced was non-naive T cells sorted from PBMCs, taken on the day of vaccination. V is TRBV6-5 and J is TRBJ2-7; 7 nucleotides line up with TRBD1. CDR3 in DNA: TGTGCCAGCAGTTTGGGGACAGTAGCCTACGAGCAGTACTTC. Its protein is CASSLGTVAYEQYF.